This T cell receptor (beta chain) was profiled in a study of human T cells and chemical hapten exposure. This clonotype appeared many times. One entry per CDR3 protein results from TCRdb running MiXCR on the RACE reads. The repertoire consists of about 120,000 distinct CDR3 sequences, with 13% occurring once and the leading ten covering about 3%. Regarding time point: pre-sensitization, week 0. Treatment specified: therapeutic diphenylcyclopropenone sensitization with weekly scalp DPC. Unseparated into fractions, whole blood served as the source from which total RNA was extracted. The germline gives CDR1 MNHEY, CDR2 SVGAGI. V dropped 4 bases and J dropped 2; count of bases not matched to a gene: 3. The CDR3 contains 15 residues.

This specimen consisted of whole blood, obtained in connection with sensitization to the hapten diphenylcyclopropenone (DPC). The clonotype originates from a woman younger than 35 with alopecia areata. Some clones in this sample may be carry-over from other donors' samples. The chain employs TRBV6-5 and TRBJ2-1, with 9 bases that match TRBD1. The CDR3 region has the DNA TGTGCCAGCAGTTCCCGGACAGGGGCCTACAATGAGCAGTTCTTC. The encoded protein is CASSSRTGAYNEQFF.